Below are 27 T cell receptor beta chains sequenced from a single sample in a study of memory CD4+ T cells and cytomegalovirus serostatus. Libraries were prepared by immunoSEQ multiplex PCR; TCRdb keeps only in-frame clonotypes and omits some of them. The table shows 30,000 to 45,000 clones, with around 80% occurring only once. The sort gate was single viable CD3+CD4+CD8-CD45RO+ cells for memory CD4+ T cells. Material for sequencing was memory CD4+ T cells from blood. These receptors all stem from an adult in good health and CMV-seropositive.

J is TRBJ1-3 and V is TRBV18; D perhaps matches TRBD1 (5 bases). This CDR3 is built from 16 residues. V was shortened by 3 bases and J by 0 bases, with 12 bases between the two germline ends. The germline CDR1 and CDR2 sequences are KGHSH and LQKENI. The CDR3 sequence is CASSPGTGPSGNTIYF. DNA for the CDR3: TGTGCCAGCTCACCCGGAACGGGACCCTCTGGAAACACCATATATTTT. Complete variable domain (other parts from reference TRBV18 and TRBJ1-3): NAGVMQNPRHLVRRRGQEARLRCSPMKGHSHVYWYRQLPEEGLKFMVYLQKENIIDESGMPKERFSAEFPKEGPSILRIQQVVRGDSAAYFCASSPGTGPSGNTIYFGEGSWLTVV.

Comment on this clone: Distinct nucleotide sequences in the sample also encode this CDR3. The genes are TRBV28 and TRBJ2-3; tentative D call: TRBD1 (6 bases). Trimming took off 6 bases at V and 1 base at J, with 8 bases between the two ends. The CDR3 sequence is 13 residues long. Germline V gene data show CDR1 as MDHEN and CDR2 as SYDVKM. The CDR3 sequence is CASRDSRTDTQYF. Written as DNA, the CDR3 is TGTGCCAGCAGGGACAGCCGCACAGATACGCAGTATTTT.

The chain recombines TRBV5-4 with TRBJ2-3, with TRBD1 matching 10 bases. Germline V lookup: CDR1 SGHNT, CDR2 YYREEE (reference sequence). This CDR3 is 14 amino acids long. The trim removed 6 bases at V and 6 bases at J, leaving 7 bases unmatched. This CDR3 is CASTLRTGGDTQYF. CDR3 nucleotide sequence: TGTGCCAGCACCCTTAGGACAGGGGGGGATACGCAGTATTTT.

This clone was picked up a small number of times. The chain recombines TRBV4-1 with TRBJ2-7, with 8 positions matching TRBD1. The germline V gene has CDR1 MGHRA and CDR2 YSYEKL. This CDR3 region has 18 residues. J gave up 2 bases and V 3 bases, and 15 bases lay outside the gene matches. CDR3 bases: TGCGCCAGCAGCCATAAAGTCGACAGGGGCAAGTTCACCTACGAGCAGTACTTC. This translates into CASSHKVDRGKFTYEQYF.

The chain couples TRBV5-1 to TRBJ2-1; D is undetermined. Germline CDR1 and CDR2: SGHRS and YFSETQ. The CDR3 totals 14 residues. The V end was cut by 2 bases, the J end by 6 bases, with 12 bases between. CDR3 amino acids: CASSLQQRINEQFF. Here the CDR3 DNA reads TGCGCCAGCAGCTTACAGCAGAGGATCAATGAGCAGTTCTTC.

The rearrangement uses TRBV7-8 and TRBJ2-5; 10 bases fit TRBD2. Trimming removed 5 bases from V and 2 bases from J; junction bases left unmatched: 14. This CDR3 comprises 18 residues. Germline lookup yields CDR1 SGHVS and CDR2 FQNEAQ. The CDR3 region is CASSPNIRGLALQETQYF. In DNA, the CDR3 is TGTGCCAGCAGCCCAAACATCAGGGGACTAGCGCTTCAAGAGACCCAGTACTTC.

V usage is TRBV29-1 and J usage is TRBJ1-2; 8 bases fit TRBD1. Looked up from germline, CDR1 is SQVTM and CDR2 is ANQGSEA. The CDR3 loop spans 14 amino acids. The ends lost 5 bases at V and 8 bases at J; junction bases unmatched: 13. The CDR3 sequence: CSVTRQGRTQGYTF. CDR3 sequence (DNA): TGCAGCGTTACCCGACAGGGGAGGACGCAAGGCTACACCTTC. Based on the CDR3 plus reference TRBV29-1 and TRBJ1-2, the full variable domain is SAVISQKPSRDICQRGTSLTIQCQVDSQVTMMFWYRQQPGQSLTLIATANQGSEATYESGFVIDKFPISRPNLTFSTLTVSNMSPEDSSIYLCSVTRQGRTQGYTFGSGTRLTVV.

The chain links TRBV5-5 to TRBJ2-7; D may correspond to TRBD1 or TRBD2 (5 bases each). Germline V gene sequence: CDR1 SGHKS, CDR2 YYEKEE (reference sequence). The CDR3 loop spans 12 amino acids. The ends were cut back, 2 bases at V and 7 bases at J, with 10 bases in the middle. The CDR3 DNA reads TGTGCCAGCAGCTTTTCGGGGCGGGAGCAGTACTTC. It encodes CASSFSGREQYF.

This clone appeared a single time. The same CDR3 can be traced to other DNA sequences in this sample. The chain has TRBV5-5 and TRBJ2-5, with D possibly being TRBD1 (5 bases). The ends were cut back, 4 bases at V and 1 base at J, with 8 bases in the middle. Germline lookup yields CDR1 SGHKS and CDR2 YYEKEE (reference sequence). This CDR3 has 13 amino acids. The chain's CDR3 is CASSLRGQETQYF. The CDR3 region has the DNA TGTGCCAGCAGCCTTAGGGGCCAAGAGACCCAGTACTTC.

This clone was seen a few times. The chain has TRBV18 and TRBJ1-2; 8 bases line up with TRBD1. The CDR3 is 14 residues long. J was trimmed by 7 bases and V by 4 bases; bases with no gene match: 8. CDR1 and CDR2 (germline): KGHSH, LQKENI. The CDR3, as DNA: TGTGCCAGCTCACTTCCAGGGGGCCTAGGTGGCTACACCTTC. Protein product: CASSLPGGLGGYTF.

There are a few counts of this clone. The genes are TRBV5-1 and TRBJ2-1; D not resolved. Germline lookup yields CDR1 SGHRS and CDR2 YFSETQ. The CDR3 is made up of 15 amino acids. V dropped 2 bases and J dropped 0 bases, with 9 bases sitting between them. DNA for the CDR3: TGCGCCAGCAGCTTAACTTATAGCTCCTACAATGAGCAGTTCTTC. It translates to CASSLTYSSYNEQFF.

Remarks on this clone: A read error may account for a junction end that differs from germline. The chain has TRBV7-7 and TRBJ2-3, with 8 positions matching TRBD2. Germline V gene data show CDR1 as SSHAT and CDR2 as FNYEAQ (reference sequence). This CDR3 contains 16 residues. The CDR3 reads CASSLGRGRITDTQYF. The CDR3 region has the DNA TGTGCTAGCAGCTTAGGTCGCGGGAGGATCACAGATACGCAGTATTTT.

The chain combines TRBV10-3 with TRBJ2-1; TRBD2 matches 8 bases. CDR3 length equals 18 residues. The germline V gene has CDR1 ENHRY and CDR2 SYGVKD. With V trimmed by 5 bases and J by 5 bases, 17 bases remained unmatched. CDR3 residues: CAISSSPGLAGSDNEQFF. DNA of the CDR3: TGTGCCATCAGTTCTTCACCAGGACTAGCCGGATCGGACAATGAGCAGTTCTTC.

Written as DNA, the CDR3 is TGTGCCAGCAGTTTGGGTCTAGCGGAGGCCGGGGAGCTGTTTTTT. Its protein product is CASSLGLAEAGELFF. The chain is built from TRBV27 and TRBJ2-2; the match to TRBD2 covers 7 bases. Germline V CDR1 and CDR2: MNHEY, SMNVEV (reference sequence). The length of the CDR3 is 15 residues. J lost 6 bases, V lost 3 bases, and 7 bases had no gene match.

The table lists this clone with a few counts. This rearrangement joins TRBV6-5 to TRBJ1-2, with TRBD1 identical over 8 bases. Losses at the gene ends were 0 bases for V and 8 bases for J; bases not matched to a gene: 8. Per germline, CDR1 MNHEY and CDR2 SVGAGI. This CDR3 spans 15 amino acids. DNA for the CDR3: TGTGCCAGCAGTTACTCGATATCCTCAGGGGGCGGCTACACCTTC. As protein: CASSYSISSGGGYTF.

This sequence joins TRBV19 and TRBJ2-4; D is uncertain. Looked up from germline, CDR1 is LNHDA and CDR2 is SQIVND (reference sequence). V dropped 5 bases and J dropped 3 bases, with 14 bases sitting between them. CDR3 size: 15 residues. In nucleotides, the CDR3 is TGTGCCAGTAGTGCCTACGTAGGAGTCAAAAACATTCAGTACTTC. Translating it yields CASSAYVGVKNIQYF.

CDR3 residues: CASSAISGLTDTQYF. The DNA for the CDR3 is TGTGCCAGCAGCGCGATCTCCGGCCTCACAGATACGCAGTATTTT. The chain links TRBV9 to TRBJ2-3; D not resolved. V was pared by 3 bases and J by 2 bases, with 13 bases between. Germline loops: CDR1 SGDLS, CDR2 YYNGEE. The CDR3 contains 15 residues.

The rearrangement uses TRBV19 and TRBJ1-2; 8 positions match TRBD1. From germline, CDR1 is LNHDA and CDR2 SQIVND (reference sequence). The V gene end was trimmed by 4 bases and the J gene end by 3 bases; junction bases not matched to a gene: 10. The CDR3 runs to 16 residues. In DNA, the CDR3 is TGTGCCAGTAGTACCCTAGACGGGACAGGATACTATGGCTACACCTTC. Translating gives CASSTLDGTGYYGYTF.

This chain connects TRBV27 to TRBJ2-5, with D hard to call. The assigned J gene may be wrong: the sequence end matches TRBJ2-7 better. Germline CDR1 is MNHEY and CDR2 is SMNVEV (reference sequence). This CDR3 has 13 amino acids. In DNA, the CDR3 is TGTGCCAGCAGTTCCGAAGGTTACTACGAGCAGTACTTC. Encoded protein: CASSSEGYYEQYF.

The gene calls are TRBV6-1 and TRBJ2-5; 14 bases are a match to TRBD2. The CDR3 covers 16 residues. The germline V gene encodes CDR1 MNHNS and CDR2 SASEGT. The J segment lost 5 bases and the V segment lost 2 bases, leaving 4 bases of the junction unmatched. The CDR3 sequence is CASSEPTSGRGETQYF. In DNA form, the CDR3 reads TGTGCCAGCAGTGAACCGACTAGCGGGAGGGGGGAGACCCAGTACTTC.

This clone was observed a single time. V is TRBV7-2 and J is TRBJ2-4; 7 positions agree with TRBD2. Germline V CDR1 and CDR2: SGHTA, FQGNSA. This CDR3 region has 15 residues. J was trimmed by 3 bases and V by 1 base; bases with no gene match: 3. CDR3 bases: TGTGCCAGCAGCTTAGTGGGCGGGGGCAAAAACATTCAGTACTTC. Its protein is CASSLVGGGKNIQYF.

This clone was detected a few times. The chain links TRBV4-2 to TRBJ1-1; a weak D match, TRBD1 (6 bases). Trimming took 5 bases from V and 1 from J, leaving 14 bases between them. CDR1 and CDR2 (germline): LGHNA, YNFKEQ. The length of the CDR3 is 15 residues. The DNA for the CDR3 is TGTGCCAGCAGCGCCCAGACAGGCCGGAACACTGAAGCTTTCTTT. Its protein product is CASSAQTGRNTEAFF.

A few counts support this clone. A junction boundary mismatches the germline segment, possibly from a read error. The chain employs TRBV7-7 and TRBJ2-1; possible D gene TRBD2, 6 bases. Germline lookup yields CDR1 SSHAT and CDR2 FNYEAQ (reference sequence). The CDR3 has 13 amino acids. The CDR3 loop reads CASSPGLDNEQFF. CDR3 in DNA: TGTGCTAGCAGCCCGGGACTCGACAATGAGCAGTTCTTC.

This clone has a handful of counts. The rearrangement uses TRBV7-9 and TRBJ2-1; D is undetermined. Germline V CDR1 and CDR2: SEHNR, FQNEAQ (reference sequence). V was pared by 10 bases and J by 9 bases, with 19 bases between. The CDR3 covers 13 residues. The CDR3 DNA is TGTGCCACCCAGGTGTTTTCTACTGGTGAGCAGTTCTTC. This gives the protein CATQVFSTGEQFF.

DNA for the CDR3: TGTGCCAGCAGCTCCGGACAGGGAGGAAAACTGTTTTTT. This translates into CASSSGQGGKLFF. The chain combines TRBV7-7 with TRBJ1-4, with TRBD1 matching 8 bases. CDR1 and CDR2 from the germline V gene are SSHAT and FNYEAQ (reference sequence). V lost 4 bases and J lost 10; bases outside the gene matches: 5. The CDR3 runs to 13 residues.

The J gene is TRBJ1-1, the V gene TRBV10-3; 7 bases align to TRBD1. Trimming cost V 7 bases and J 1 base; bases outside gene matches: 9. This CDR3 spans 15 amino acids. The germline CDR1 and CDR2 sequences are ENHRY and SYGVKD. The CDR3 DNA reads TGTGCCATCAAGCCCCGGGACAGATGGAACACTGAAGCTTTCTTT. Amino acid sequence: CAIKPRDRWNTEAFF.

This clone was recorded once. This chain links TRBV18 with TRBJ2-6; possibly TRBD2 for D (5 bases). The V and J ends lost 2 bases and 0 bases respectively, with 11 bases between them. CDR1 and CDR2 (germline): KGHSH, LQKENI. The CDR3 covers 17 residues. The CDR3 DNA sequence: TGTGCCAGCTCACCAAGCGGAAGTAACTCTGGGGCCAACGTCCTGACTTTC. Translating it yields CASSPSGSNSGANVLTF.